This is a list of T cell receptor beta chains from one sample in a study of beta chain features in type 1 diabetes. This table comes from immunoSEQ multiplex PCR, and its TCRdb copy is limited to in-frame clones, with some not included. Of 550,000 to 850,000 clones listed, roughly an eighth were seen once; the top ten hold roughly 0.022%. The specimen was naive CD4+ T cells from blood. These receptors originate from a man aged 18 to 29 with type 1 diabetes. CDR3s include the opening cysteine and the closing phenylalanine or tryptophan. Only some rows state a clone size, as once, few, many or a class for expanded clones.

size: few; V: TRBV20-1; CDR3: CSAWALGALHF
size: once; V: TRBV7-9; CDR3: CASRPSETNYGYTF
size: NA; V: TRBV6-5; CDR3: CASSYSRGNTIYF
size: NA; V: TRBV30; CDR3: CAWRTGETQYF
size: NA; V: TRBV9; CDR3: CASSAQPGPRDRDGYTF
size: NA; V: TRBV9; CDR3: CASSPRQAVGETQYF
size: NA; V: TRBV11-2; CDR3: CASSLSGLTGELFF
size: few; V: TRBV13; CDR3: CASSLRLAGDLTDTQYF
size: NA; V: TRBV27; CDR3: CASTNRGPGTEAFF
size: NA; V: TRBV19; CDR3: CASSLPTLGETQYF
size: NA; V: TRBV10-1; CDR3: CASSESGPMETQYF
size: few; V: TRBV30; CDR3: CAWAQGGTDTQYF
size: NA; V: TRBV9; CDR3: CASSTGGTGNTEAFF
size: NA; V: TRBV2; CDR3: CASSPSSGSYNEQFF
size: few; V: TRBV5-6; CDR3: CASSGGTGAYNEQFF
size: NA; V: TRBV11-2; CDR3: CASRPDGDRVEQYF
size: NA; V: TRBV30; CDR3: CAWTFRDRGNIQYF
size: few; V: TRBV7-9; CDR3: CASSLLVQETQYF
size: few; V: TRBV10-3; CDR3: CAISDAPGVDGTEAFF
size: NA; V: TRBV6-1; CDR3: CASSSPAGLTEAFF
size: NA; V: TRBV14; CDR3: CASSHYYGQGAAAEAFF
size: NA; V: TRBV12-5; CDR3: CASALFLNFNEQFF
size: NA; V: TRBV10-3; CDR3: CAIKGAGGFQETQYF
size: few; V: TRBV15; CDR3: CATSRVPGVSSPLHF
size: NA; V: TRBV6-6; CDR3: CASSYTQGGAFF
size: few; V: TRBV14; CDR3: CASSGLAGFTGELFF
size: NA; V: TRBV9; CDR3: CASSAVGVDYGYTF
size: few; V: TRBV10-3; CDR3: CAISESGRNNEQFF
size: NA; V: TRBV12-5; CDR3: CASGLVVGQELYEQYF
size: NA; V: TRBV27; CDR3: CASNSRGQASFEAFF
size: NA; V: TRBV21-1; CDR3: CAGQEQETQYF
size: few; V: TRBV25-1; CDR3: CASRAPGAGAFF
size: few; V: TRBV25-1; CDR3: CASSPGGGEQFF
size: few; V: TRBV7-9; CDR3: CASSGYTF
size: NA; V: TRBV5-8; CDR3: CASSLTGSPNQPQHF
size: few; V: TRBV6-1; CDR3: CASRDRDEQYF
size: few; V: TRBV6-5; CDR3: CASSPPEGLYGYTF
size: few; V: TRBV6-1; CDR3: CASRATGGGYTF
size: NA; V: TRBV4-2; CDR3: CASSQDWDANTEAFF
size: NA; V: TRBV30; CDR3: CAWSTDSNQPQHF
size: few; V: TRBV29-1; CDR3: CSVEGQESTDTQYF
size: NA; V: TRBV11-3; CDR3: CASSGTGGHNEQFF
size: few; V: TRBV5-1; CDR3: CASSLLGQDDTEAFF
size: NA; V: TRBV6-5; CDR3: CASSYGGQLQETQYF
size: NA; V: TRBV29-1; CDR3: CSVHRVGGYTF
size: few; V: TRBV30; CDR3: CAWSVSGNQPQHF
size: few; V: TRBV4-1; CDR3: CASSHPLGVERELFF
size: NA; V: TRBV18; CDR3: CASSLPGTAGETQYF
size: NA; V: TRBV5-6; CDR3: CASSGTGTVNTEAFF
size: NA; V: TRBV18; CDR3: CASSRQGQDFGYTF
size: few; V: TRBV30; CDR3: CAWRSSGNTIYF